This T cell receptor (beta chain) derives from a study of sequential checkpoint blockade in melanoma. At the level of the study: Arm A got nivolumab then ipilimumab; arm B the reverse, 1:1. Matched biopsies came pretreatment and at week 13 for approximately 21 patients.

The CDR3 totals 14 residues. The germline V gene encodes CDR1 SGHRS and CDR2 YFSETQ. V lost 0 bases to trimming and J lost 1 base, with 5 bases between them. Profiled with immunoSEQ multiplex PCR; TCRdb holds only in-frame clones, not every one. The sample includes 2,500 to 3,000 clones, roughly 20% of them seen just once. Documented treatment: randomized to nivolumab then ipilimumab (arm A) or the reverse (arm B). DNA-damaging chemotherapy had not been given to any patient beforehand. Comment on this clone: Antigen: not known.

Study observations and caveats: T-cell fraction and clonality followed PD-L1 and CD8+ counts, not mutational load.

This chain links TRBV5-1 with TRBJ2-1, with D uncertain. Source: tumor tissue (inferred from file names), taken from a patient given nivolumab and ipilimumab in sequence. The clonotype comes from a human donor with melanoma. The CDR3 loop reads CASSLGSSYNEQFF. CDR3 in DNA: TGCGCCAGCAGCTTGGGGAGTTCCTACAATGAGCAGTTCTTC.